This entry features one T cell receptor (beta chain) sequence. Its antigen is not known. The immunoSEQ assay was v3. Only in-frame clones appear in the TCRdb table, and some are missing; sequencing was by immunoSEQ multiplex PCR. This table holds around 59,000 clones, around 69% found once. This record comes from a study of TIL therapy for anti-PD-1-resistant metastatic lung cancer. The overall study: Patients had a median age of 54 years (range about 38-85).

Time point of the sample: pre-treatment sample, taken before nivolumab and TIL therapy. Adults with stage 4 NSCLC were enrolled in a phase I trial. Study-wide results and limits: The baseline peripheral repertoire was partially replaced by infused TIL clonotypes that later decayed. This highly selected cohort may not generalize to typical lung cancer patients.

Germline CDR1 is KGHSH and CDR2 is LQKENI. The length of the CDR3 is 12 residues. Trimming removed 8 bases from V and 6 bases from J, with 13 bases in between. This rearrangement joins TRBV18 to TRBJ2-5; D gene unclear. This sample comprised blood, obtained at baseline. This sequence originates from a person between 30 and 80 years old with non-small cell lung cancer. The CDR3 loop reads CASREDSKTQYF. The CDR3 DNA reads as TGTGCCAGCCGAGAGGATTCGAAGACCCAGTACTTC.